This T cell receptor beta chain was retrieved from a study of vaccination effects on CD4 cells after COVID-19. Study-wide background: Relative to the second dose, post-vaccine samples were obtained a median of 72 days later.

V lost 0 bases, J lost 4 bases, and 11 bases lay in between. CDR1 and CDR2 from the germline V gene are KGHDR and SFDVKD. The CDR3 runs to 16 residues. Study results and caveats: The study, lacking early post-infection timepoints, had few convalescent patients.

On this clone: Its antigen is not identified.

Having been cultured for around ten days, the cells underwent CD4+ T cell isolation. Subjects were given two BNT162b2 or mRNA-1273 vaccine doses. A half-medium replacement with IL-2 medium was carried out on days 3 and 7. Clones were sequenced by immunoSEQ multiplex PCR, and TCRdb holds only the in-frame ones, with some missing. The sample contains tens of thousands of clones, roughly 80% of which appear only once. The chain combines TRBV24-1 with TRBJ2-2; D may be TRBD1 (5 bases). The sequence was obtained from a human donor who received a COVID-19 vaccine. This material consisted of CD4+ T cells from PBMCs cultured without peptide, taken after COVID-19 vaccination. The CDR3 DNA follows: TGTGCCACCAGTGATTTGAAGGGGATTGGCACCGGGGAGCTGTTTTTT. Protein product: CATSDLKGIGTGELFF.